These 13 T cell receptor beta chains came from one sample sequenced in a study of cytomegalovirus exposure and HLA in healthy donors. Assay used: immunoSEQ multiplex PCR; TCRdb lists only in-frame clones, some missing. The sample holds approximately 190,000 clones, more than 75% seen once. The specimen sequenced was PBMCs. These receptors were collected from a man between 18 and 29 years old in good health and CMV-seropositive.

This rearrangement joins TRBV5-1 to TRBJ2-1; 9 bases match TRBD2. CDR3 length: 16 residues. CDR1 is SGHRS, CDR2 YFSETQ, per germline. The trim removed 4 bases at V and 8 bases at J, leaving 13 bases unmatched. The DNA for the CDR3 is TGCGCCAGCAGCCCGGTGGGACTAGCCCCCCGGGATGAGCAGTTCTTC. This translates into CASSPVGLAPRDEQFF.

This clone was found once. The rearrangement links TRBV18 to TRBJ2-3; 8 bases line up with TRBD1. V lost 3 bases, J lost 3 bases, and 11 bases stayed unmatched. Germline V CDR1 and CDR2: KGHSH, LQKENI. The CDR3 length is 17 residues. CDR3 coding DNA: TGTGCCAGCTCACCGGCAAGAGGACAGGGAAGGACAGATACGCAGTATTTT. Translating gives CASSPARGQGRTDTQYF.

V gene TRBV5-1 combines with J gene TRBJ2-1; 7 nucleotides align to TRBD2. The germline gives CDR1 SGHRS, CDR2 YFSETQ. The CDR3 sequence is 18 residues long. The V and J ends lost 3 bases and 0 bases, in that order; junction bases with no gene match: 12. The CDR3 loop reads CASSWGLVAGSSYNEQFF. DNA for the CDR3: TGCGCCAGCAGCTGGGGACTCGTAGCGGGCAGCTCCTACAATGAGCAGTTCTTC.

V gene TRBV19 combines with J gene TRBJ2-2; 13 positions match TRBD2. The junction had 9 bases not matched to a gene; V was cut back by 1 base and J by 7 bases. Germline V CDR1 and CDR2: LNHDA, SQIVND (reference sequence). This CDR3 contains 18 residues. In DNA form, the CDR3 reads TGTGCCAGTAGTATAGGACGGACTAGCGGGAGCCGTCTCGGGGAGCTGTTTTTT. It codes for CASSIGRTSGSRLGELFF.

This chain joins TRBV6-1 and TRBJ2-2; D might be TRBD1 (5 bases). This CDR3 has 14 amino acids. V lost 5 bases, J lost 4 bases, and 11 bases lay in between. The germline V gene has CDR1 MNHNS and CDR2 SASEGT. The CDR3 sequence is CASSPGPITGELFF. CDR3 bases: TGTGCCAGCAGTCCAGGGCCTATCACCGGGGAGCTGTTTTTT.

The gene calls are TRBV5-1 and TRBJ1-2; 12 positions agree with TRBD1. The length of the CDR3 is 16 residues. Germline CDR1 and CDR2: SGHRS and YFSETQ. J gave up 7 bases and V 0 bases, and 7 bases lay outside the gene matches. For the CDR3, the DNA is TGCGCCAGCAGCTTGGCCGGGGGACAGGGGGCTACTGGCTACACCTTC. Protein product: CASSLAGGQGATGYTF.

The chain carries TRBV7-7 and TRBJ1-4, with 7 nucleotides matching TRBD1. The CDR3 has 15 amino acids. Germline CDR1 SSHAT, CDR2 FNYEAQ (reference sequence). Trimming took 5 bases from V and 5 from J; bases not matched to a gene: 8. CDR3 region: CASSPGTVENEKLFF. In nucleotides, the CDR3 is TGTGCCAGCAGCCCCGGGACAGTTGAGAATGAAAAACTGTTTTTT.

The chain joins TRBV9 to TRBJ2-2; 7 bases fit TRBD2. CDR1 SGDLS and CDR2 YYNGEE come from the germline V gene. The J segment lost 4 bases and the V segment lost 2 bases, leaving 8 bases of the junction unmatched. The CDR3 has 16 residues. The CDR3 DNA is TGTGCCAGCAGCGTTAGGGGAGGGAAGCGCACCGGGGAGCTGTTTTTT. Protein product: CASSVRGGKRTGELFF.

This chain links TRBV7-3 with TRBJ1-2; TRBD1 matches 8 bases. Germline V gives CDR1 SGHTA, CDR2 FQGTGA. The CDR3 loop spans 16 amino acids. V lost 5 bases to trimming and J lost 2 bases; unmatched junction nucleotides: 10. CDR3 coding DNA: TGTGCCAGCAGCAGCACAGGGGGACTTAAGAACTATGGCTACACCTTC. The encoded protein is CASSSTGGLKNYGYTF.

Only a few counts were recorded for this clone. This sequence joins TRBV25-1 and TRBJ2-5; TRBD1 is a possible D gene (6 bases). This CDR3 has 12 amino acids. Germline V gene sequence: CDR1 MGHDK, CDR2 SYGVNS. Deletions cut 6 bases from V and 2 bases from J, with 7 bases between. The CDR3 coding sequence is TGTGCCAGCAGGAGGGGGCAAGAGACCCAGTACTTC. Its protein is CASRRGQETQYF.

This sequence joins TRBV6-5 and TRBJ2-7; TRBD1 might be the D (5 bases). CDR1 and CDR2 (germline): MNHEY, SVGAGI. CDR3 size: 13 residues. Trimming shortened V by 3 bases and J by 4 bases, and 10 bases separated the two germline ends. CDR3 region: CASSYFTGYEQYF. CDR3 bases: TGTGCCAGCAGTTATTTTACAGGTTACGAGCAGTACTTC.

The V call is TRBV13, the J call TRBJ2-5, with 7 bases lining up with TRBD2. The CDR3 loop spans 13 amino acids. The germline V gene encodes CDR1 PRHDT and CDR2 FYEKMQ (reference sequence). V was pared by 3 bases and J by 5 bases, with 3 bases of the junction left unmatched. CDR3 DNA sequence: TGTGCCAGCAGCTTGGGGAGGGAGGAGACCCAGTACTTC. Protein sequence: CASSLGREETQYF.

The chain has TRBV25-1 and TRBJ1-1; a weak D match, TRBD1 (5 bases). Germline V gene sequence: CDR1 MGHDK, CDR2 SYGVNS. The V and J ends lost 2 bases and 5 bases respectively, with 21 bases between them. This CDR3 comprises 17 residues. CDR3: CASSEGAGGVGGTEAFF. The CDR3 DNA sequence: TGTGCCAGCAGTGAAGGGGCTGGGGGAGTTGGGGGGACTGAAGCTTTCTTT.